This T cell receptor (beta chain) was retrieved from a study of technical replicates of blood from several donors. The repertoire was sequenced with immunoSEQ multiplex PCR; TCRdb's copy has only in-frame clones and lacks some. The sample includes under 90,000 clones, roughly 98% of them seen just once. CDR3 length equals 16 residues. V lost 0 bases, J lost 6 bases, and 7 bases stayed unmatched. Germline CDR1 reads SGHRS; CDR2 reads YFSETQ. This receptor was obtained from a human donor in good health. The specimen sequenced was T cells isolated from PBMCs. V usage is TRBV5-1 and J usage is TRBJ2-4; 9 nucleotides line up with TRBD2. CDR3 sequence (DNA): TGCGCCAGCAGCTTGGAAAGTAGCGGGAGTGTAAACATTCAGTACTTC. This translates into CASSLESSGSVNIQYF.